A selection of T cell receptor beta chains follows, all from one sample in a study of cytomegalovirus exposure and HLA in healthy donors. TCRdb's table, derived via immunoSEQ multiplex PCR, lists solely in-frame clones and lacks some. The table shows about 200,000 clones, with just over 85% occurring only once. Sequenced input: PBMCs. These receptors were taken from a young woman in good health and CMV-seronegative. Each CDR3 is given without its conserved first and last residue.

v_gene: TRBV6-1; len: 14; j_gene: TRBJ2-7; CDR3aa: ASSELGQGPSYEQY
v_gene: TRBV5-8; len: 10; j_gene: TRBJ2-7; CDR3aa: ASSQGGYEQY
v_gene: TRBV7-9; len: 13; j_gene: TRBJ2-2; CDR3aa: ASRTDYFLPGELF
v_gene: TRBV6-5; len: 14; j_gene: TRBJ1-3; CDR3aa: ASSYSGAGPGNTIY
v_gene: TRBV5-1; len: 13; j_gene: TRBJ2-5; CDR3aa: ASSFLGTSKETQY
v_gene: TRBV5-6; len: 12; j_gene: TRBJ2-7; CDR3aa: ASSLQVSAYEQY
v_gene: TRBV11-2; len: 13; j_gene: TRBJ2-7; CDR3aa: ASSTRTGSSYEQY
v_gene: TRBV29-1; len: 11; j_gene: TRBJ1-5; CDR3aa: SVTGGPNQPQH
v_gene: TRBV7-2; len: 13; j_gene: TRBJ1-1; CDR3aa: ASSLGGGGVVEAF
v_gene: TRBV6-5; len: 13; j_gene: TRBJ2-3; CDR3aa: ASKAGEHVTDTQY
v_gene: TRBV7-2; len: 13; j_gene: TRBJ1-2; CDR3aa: ASSLVQGAGYGYT
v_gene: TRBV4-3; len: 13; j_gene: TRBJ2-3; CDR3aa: ASSQGHNPGDTQY
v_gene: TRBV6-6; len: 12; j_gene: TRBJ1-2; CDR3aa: ASSLWTGGSGYT
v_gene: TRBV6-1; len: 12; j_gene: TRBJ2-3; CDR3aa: ASARTGGVDTQY
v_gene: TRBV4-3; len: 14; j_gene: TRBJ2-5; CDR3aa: ASSQASSGSSETQY
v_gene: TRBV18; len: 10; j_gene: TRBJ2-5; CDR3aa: ASSQLQETQY
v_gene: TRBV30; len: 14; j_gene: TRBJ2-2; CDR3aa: AWSVPLALNTGELF
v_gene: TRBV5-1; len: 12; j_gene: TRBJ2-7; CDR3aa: ASSLGVAAYEQY
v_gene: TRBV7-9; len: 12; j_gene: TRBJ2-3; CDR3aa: ASSFSAGVDTQY
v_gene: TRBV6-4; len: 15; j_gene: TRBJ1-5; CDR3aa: ASSDAPTGGINQPQH
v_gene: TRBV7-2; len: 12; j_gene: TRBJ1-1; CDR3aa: ASNLRDSYTEAF
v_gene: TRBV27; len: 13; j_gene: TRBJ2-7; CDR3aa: ASSFGQGMRYEQY
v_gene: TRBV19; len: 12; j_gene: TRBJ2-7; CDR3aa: ASGPRDRVYEQY
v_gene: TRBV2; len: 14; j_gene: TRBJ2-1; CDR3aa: ASSPTTGWNYNEQF
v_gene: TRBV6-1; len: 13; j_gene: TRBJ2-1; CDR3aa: ASSESAGGYNEQF
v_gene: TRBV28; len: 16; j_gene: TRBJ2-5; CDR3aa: ASNTRTRTSGREETQY
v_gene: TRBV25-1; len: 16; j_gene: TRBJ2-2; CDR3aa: ASSPNNDRGLYTGELF
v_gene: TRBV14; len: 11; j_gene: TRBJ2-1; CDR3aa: ASSLSSYNEQF
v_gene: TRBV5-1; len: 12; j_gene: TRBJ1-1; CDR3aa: ASSLRGDGTEAF
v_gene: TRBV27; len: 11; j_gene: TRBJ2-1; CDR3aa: ASRAGSYNEQF
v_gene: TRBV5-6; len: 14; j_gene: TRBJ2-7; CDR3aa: ASSLWTSGRRYEQY